One and the same sample provided the 3 T cell receptor beta chains below, sequenced in a study of blood T cell repertoires in COVID-19. Only in-frame clones appear in the TCRdb table, and some are missing; sequencing was by immunoSEQ multiplex PCR. The table lists roughly 100,000 clones, about 90% of them singletons. Material for sequencing was peripheral blood. These receptors all stem from a woman aged 50 to 60 with COVID-19, enrolled during active disease.

This chain joins TRBV9 and TRBJ2-1; 12 nucleotides agree with TRBD2. The J segment lost 7 bases and the V segment lost 3 bases, leaving 5 bases of the junction unmatched. Germline CDR1 SGDLS, CDR2 YYNGEE. The CDR3 runs to 15 residues. CDR3 amino acids: CASSDLAGGLNEQFF. DNA of the CDR3: TGTGCCAGCAGCGACCTAGCGGGGGGGCTTAATGAGCAGTTCTTC.

The chain joins TRBV6-5 to TRBJ1-1, with 9 bases matching TRBD1. Germline CDR1 reads MNHEY; CDR2 reads SVGAGI. With V trimmed by 0 bases and J by 4 bases, 6 bases remained unmatched. This CDR3 region has 16 residues. As DNA, the CDR3 is TGTGCCAGCAGTTACTCGGGGACAGGGAGTGGCACTGAAGCTTTCTTT. Translation gives CASSYSGTGSGTEAFF.

CDR3 in DNA: TGTGCCAGCAGGTCCCCGGGAACCTACGAGCAGTACTTC. As protein: CASRSPGTYEQYF. The chain combines TRBV6-8 with TRBJ2-7; weak D call: TRBD2 (5 bases). CDR3 length equals 13 residues. V was clipped by 6 bases and J by 2 bases, with 11 bases between them. The germline gives CDR1 MNHGY, CDR2 SAAAGT.